Each of the 20 T cell receptor beta chains below was sequenced from the same sample in a study of cytomegalovirus exposure and HLA in healthy donors. Researchers ran the PCR with 60 Vbeta and 13 Jbeta primers. Profiled with immunoSEQ multiplex PCR; TCRdb holds only in-frame clones, not every one. The data contain about 160,000 clones, 80% of them singletons. The sequenced sample was PBMCs. Receptors were obtained from a woman aged 45 to 65 in good health and CMV-seronegative.

This chain connects TRBV7-9 to TRBJ2-7, with 7 nucleotides matching TRBD1. V trimming: 1 base; J trimming: 2 bases; junction bases outside the gene matches: 5. The CDR3 is 15 amino acids. The germline V gene has CDR1 SEHNR and CDR2 FQNEAQ (reference sequence). The CDR3 here is CASSLESGGTYEQYF. CDR3 sequence (DNA): TGTGCCAGCAGCTTAGAGTCAGGGGGAACCTACGAGCAGTACTTC.

V and J are TRBV4-3 and TRBJ2-3, with TRBD1 identical over 8 bases. The germline gives CDR1 LGHNA, CDR2 YSLEER. The CDR3 covers 16 residues. Trimming cost V 4 bases and J 2 bases; bases outside gene matches: 8. This chain's CDR3 is CASSPLTGVYTDTQYF. Here the CDR3 DNA reads TGCGCCAGCAGCCCTTTGACAGGGGTATACACAGATACGCAGTATTTT.

The V gene is TRBV19, the J gene TRBJ1-6; no definite D call. V lost 5 bases, J lost 4 bases, and 9 bases lay in between. CDR1 and CDR2 from the germline V gene are LNHDA and SQIVND (reference sequence). CDR3 length: 14 residues. CDR3 DNA sequence: TGTGCCAGTAGTGAGGGTGGGTATAATTCACCCCTCCACTTT. Residues: CASSEGGYNSPLHF.

This clone was counted a few times. The chain carries TRBV6-5 and TRBJ1-2; D perhaps matches TRBD1 (5 bases). Germline values: CDR1 MNHEY, CDR2 SVGAGI. V was clipped by 0 bases and J by 5 bases, with 16 bases between them. CDR3 size: 16 residues. CDR3 DNA: TGTGCCAGCAGTTACTCGTGGGGAGGGGCCCAATATGGCTACACCTTC. Its translation: CASSYSWGGAQYGYTF.

The chain carries TRBV27 and TRBJ2-3; 10 nucleotides line up with TRBD2. Losses at the gene ends were 7 bases for V and 3 bases for J; bases not matched to a gene: 4. In germline, CDR1 is MNHEY, CDR2 SMNVEV (reference sequence). The CDR3 runs to 14 residues. The CDR3 is CASMQTSGTDTQYF. CDR3 nucleotide sequence: TGTGCCAGCATGCAGACTAGCGGGACAGATACGCAGTATTTT.

The chain employs TRBV28 and TRBJ1-6, with D unresolved. Trimming left V 5 bases short and J 7 bases short, with 9 bases between. The CDR3 consists of 13 residues. The germline V gene has CDR1 MDHEN and CDR2 SYDVKM. The CDR3 nucleotides read TGTGCCAGCAGTCGCGGGGTGAATTCACCCCTCCACTTT. Protein: CASSRGVNSPLHF.

The chain has TRBV4-2 and TRBJ2-2; 8 bases agree with TRBD1. CDR3 length: 17 residues. J gave up 0 bases and V 1 base, and 4 bases lay outside the gene matches. CDR1 and CDR2 from the germline V gene are LGHNA and YNFKEQ. CDR3 coding DNA: TGTGCCAGCAGCCAAGGGGCAGGGGGCGCGAACACCGGGGAGCTGTTTTTT. Translated: CASSQGAGGANTGELFF.

The chain carries TRBV4-3 and TRBJ1-2; 12 nucleotides agree with TRBD1. CDR1 and CDR2 (germline): LGHNA, YSLEER. This CDR3 contains 16 residues. The J segment lost 4 bases and the V segment lost 3 bases, leaving 6 bases of the junction unmatched. CDR3 in amino acids: CASSQEPGQGAYGYTF. The CDR3 nucleotides read TGCGCCAGCAGCCAGGAACCGGGACAGGGGGCCTATGGCTACACCTTC.

This clone appeared a single time. The CDR3 protein is CASSSGDSLYEQYF. The CDR3, as DNA: TGTGCCAGTAGTTCAGGGGACAGCCTCTACGAGCAGTACTTC. V gene TRBV19 combines with J gene TRBJ2-7; TRBD1 matches at 7 bases. Germline CDR1 reads LNHDA; CDR2 reads SQIVND (reference sequence). J lost 3 bases, V lost 5 bases, and 7 bases had no gene match. This CDR3 comprises 14 residues.

To note about this clone: Within the sample, other DNA sequences also encode this same CDR3. The V and J genes are TRBV18 and TRBJ1-4, with 9 bases aligning to TRBD1. Per the germline V gene, CDR1 is KGHSH and CDR2 is LQKENI. The ends lost 3 bases at V and 5 bases at J; junction bases unmatched: 1. The length of the CDR3 is 14 residues. CDR3 sequence (DNA): TGTGCCAGCTCACCTGACAGGGGGAATGAAAAACTGTTTTTT. Translation gives CASSPDRGNEKLFF.

The rearrangement joins TRBV28 to TRBJ2-1, with 8 bases aligning to TRBD2. J was trimmed by 4 bases and V by 5 bases; bases with no gene match: 13. The CDR3 runs to 17 residues. Looked up from germline, CDR1 is MDHEN and CDR2 is SYDVKM. The CDR3 DNA sequence: TGTGCCAGCAGTCTTAATATCGGGACTAGGGGGTACAATGAGCAGTTCTTC. As protein: CASSLNIGTRGYNEQFF.

The rearrangement links TRBV5-4 to TRBJ2-1, with D perhaps TRBD2 (5 bases). The CDR3 length is 14 residues. Trimming removed 1 base at V and 13 bases at J, with 18 bases between. Germline CDR1 reads SGHNT; CDR2 reads YYREEE (reference sequence). The chain's CDR3 is CASSLPGLSTTQFF. In nucleotides, the CDR3 is TGTGCCAGCAGCTTGCCCGGATTGTCGACTACCCAGTTCTTC.

The chain carries TRBV28 and TRBJ2-2; weak D call: TRBD1 (5 bases). There are 15 residues in the CDR3. CDR1 MDHEN and CDR2 SYDVKM come from the germline V gene. V was clipped by 1 base and J by 4 bases, with 10 bases between them. The CDR3 DNA is TGTGCCAGCAGTTTATCCAGGGTACTCACCGGGGAGCTGTTTTTT. Amino acids: CASSLSRVLTGELFF.

The rearrangement uses TRBV28 and TRBJ2-1; perhaps TRBD2 as D (7 bases). Trimming took 4 bases from V and 0 from J, leaving 28 bases between them. Germline V lookup: CDR1 MDHEN, CDR2 SYDVKM. The CDR3 totals 21 residues. The CDR3 sequence is CASSSPMGAGERELSYNEQFF. For the CDR3, the DNA is TGTGCCAGCAGTTCCCCCATGGGGGCGGGAGAGAGGGAACTCTCCTACAATGAGCAGTTCTTC.

The V and J genes are TRBV7-9 and TRBJ2-7, with 7 bases identical to TRBD1. Germline loops: CDR1 SEHNR, CDR2 FQNEAQ (reference sequence). The junction had 4 bases not matched to a gene; V was cut back by 4 bases and J by 4 bases. This CDR3 is 13 amino acids long. The DNA of the CDR3 is TGTGCCAGCAGCTGGGGACAGTCTTACGAGCAGTACTTC. Amino acids: CASSWGQSYEQYF.

This chain links TRBV4-1 with TRBJ2-6, with 11 bases aligning to TRBD1. Germline assignment: CDR1 MGHRA and CDR2 YSYEKL. The CDR3 is 19 amino acids. V lost 6 bases, J lost 4 bases, and 14 bases stayed unmatched. CDR3 sequence (DNA): TGCGCCAGCAGTCTACCCCCCGGACAGGGGGCTGCAGGGGCCAACGTCCTGACTTTC. Encoded protein: CASSLPPGQGAAGANVLTF.

The J gene is TRBJ2-1, the V gene TRBV10-1; TRBD1 might be the D (6 bases). The germline V gene encodes CDR1 WNHNN and CDR2 SYGVQD (reference sequence). V was shortened by 4 bases and J by 9 bases, with 10 bases between the two germline ends. CDR3 length equals 12 residues. CDR3 residues: CASSGGRGEQFF. In DNA form, the CDR3 reads TGCGCCAGCAGTGGGGGGCGAGGTGAGCAGTTCTTC.

Concerning this clone itself: The sample carries other DNA sequences with the same CDR3. V and J are TRBV5-1 and TRBJ1-5; 7 bases match TRBD1. With 0 bases clipped from V and 3 bases from J, the junction kept 3 bases outside the gene matches. Germline CDR1 reads SGHRS; CDR2 reads YFSETQ. The CDR3 covers 15 residues. This CDR3 reads CASSLGGQYNQPQHF. The DNA for the CDR3 is TGCGCCAGCAGCTTGGGGGGACAGTACAATCAGCCCCAGCATTTT.

This chain joins TRBV6-6 and TRBJ1-5; perhaps TRBD1 as D (5 bases). The germline gives CDR1 MNHNY, CDR2 SVGAGI (reference sequence). Trimming cost V 2 bases and J 3 bases, with 8 bases left between them. The CDR3 sequence is 14 residues long. This CDR3 reads CASSYRGPNQPQHF. The CDR3 region has the DNA TGTGCCAGCAGTTACAGGGGCCCCAATCAGCCCCAGCATTTT.

This rearrangement joins TRBV19 to TRBJ2-3; the D is unclear. The CDR3 contains 14 residues. The V gene's germline CDR1 is LNHDA and CDR2 SQIVND (reference sequence). Trimming stripped 3 bases from V and 0 bases from J, with 7 bases between. The CDR3 DNA sequence: TGTGCCAGTAGTATTAGAACTAGCACAGATACGCAGTATTTT. It codes for CASSIRTSTDTQYF.